This paragraph covers one T cell receptor beta chain sequence. The antigen remains undetermined. The data were taken from a study of T cell responses to AZD1222 COVID-19 vaccine. Study observations and caveats: Just five or six AZD1222 recipients were seropositive at baseline. Donors were mostly white British, more females; clonal diversity possibly underestimated.

TCRdb's table, derived via immunoSEQ multiplex PCR, lists solely in-frame clones and lacks some. The sample lists 85,000 to 110,000 clones; about 87% were seen once. The germline V gene encodes CDR1 MNHEY and CDR2 SVGAGI. With V trimmed by 6 bases and J by 5 bases, 6 bases remained unmatched. The CDR3 is 14 amino acids. The material was peripheral blood, obtained on day 0 of AZD1222 vaccination. This receptor was identified in an adult in good health. This chain uses TRBV6-5 with TRBJ1-4; 7 nucleotides line up with TRBD1. CDR3 amino acids: CASRSGTVNEKLFF. The DNA of the CDR3 is TGTGCCAGCAGATCCGGGACAGTAAATGAAAAACTGTTTTTT.